The 9 T cell receptor beta chains below all came from one sample that was sequenced in a study of blood T cell repertoires in COVID-19. Repertoires were generated with immunoSEQ multiplex PCR, while TCRdb's copy carries only in-frame clones and drops some. Here the sample spans about 200,000 clones, approximately 80% being singletons. Sequenced: PBMCs or T cells enriched from blood (not recorded which). These receptors were taken from a man between 40 and 49 years old who had recovered from COVID-19.

This clone was detected only once. This chain links TRBV7-8 with TRBJ1-5; 7 bases match TRBD1. This CDR3 contains 18 residues. The germline V gene encodes CDR1 SGHVS and CDR2 FQNEAQ. Unmatched junction bases numbered 19, after V lost 5 bases and J lost 6 bases. The DNA for the CDR3 is TGTGCCAGCAGCCGGAGACAGGGCTGGGTGGGGTTGAGTCAGCCCCAGCATTTT. As protein: CASSRRQGWVGLSQPQHF.

The chain employs TRBV19 and TRBJ2-3; 12 positions match TRBD2. Looked up from germline, CDR1 is LNHDA and CDR2 is SQIVND (reference sequence). Trimming took 7 bases from V and 3 from J; bases not matched to a gene: 5. The CDR3 is 15 amino acids. This CDR3 reads CASNPSGRVTDTQYF. The CDR3 bases are TGTGCCAGTAACCCTAGCGGGAGGGTTACAGATACGCAGTATTTT.

This chain joins TRBV29-1 and TRBJ1-1; the D is unclear. V shed 7 bases and J shed 1 base, with 10 bases lying between them. Germline V gene data show CDR1 as SQVTM and CDR2 as ANQGSEA. CDR3 length equals 12 residues. The CDR3 region is CSGSPGNTEAFF. CDR3 DNA sequence: TGCAGCGGCAGCCCGGGGAACACTGAAGCTTTCTTT.

J is TRBJ2-3 and V is TRBV7-2; D may be TRBD1 (5 bases). V dropped 4 bases and J dropped 5 bases, with 13 bases sitting between them. The CDR3 runs 14 residues. CDR1 and CDR2 (germline): SGHTA, FQGNSA. In nucleotides, the CDR3 is TGTGCCAGCAGCTCGAGACTGGGGCGAGATACGCAGTATTTT. Translation: CASSSRLGRDTQYF. The full variable domain, rest sourced from reference TRBV7-2 and TRBJ2-3, is GAGVSQSPSNKVTEKGKDVELRCDPISGHTALYWYRQSLGQGLEFLIYFQGNSAPDKSGLPSDRFSAERTGGSVSTLTIQRTQQEDSAVYLCASSSRLGRDTQYFGPGTRLTVL.

The V gene is TRBV28, the J gene TRBJ2-7; TRBD1 is a possible D gene (5 bases). Per germline, CDR1 MDHEN and CDR2 SYDVKM. Trimming removed 4 bases at V and 2 bases at J, with 12 bases between. CDR3 length: 14 amino acids. The CDR3 loop is CASSSGSLPYEQYF. The CDR3 coding sequence is TGTGCCAGCAGTTCAGGGTCGTTACCCTACGAGCAGTACTTC.

The chain has TRBV7-9 and TRBJ2-5; no definite D call. Germline V CDR1 and CDR2: SEHNR, FQNEAQ (reference sequence). V was trimmed by 5 bases and J by 2 bases, leaving 15 bases between them. CDR3 length: 15 amino acids. In nucleotides, the CDR3 is TGTGCCAGCAGCCCCCACGGAGAGCCGCAAGAGACCCAGTACTTC. Translating gives CASSPHGEPQETQYF. The full variable domain, completed using reference TRBV7-9 and TRBJ2-5, is DTGVSQNPRHKITKRGQNVTFRCDPISEHNRLYWYRQTLGQGPEFLTYFQNEAQLEKSRLLSDRFSAERPKGSFSTLEIQRTEQGDSAMYLCASSPHGEPQETQYFGPGTRLLVL.

The J gene is TRBJ2-5, the V gene TRBV5-1; D uncertain. The CDR3 loop spans 14 amino acids. Germline CDR1 is SGHRS and CDR2 is YFSETQ. Trimming left V 0 bases short and J 3 bases short, with 9 bases between. The CDR3 nucleotides read TGCGCCAGCAGCTTGGGGGCTGGAAAAGAGACCCAGTACTTC. Amino acid sequence: CASSLGAGKETQYF. Supplemented by reference TRBV5-1 and TRBJ2-5, the full variable domain reads KAGVTQTPRYLIKTRGQQVTLSCSPISGHRSVSWYQQTPGQGLQFLFEYFSETQRNKGNFPGRFSGRQFSNSRSEMNVSTLELGDSALYLCASSLGAGKETQYFGPGTRLLVL.

This chain links TRBV29-1 with TRBJ1-1; TRBD1 aligns across 7 bases. The V gene's germline CDR1 is SQVTM and CDR2 ANQGSEA. The CDR3 is 15 residues long. Germline trimming cut 6 bases from V and 1 base from J; bases unmatched to any gene: 11. The CDR3 here is CSVGTTGSRNTEAFF. The CDR3 DNA reads as TGCAGCGTCGGGACGACAGGGAGCCGGAACACTGAAGCTTTCTTT.

This clone was recorded a few times. The V call is TRBV5-6, the J call TRBJ1-2; D is perhaps TRBD1 (5 bases). Germline loops: CDR1 SGHDT, CDR2 YYEEEE. The CDR3 is 14 amino acids. V was trimmed by 4 bases and J by 4 bases, leaving 14 bases between them. DNA of the CDR3: TGTGCCAGCAGCAGGAAGGTGACAGTCTATGGCTACACCTTC. Residues: CASSRKVTVYGYTF. The full variable domain, its missing parts supplied by reference TRBV5-6 and TRBJ1-2, is DAGVTQSPTHLIKTRGQQVTLRCSPKSGHDTVSWYQQALGQGPQFIFQYYEEEERQRGNFPDRFSGHQFPNYSSELNVNALLLGDSALYLCASSRKVTVYGYTFGSGTRLTVV.